The 28 T cell receptor beta chains below were found in one sample sequenced in a study of cytomegalovirus exposure and HLA in healthy donors. The PCR contained 60 Vbeta and 13 Jbeta primers. The table came from immunoSEQ multiplex PCR; TCRdb's copy has only in-frame clones and leaves some out. The top ten hold around 1.6% of the sample, which has about 140,000 clones, 66% seen once. The sample taken for sequencing was PBMCs. Receptors were obtained from a human donor in good health.

Only a few counts were recorded for this clone. The V and J genes are TRBV4-1 and TRBJ2-1; 7 positions agree with TRBD1. The CDR3 length is 18 residues. The germline gives CDR1 MGHRA, CDR2 YSYEKL. J lost 2 bases, V lost 4 bases, and 14 bases had no gene match. The CDR3 reads CASSPIRPNRGTYNEQFF. CDR3 DNA sequence: TGCGCCAGCAGCCCAATTCGGCCGAACAGGGGAACCTACAATGAGCAGTTCTTC.

This rearrangement joins TRBV7-9 to TRBJ2-2; D possibly corresponds to TRBD2 (5 bases). Germline CDR1 reads SEHNR; CDR2 reads FQNEAQ (reference sequence). V lost 5 bases, J lost 7 bases, and 11 bases lay in between. This CDR3 spans 13 amino acids. The chain's CDR3 is CASSPYAGGELFF. CDR3 DNA sequence: TGTGCCAGCAGCCCTTATGCGGGCGGGGAGCTGTTTTTT.

The chain combines TRBV5-4 with TRBJ2-7; perhaps TRBD1 as D (7 bases). CDR1 is SGHNT, CDR2 YYREEE, per germline (reference sequence). V dropped 3 bases and J dropped 4 bases, with 17 bases sitting between them. The CDR3 length is 15 residues. This CDR3 is CASSSPGQAGYEQYF. The CDR3 nucleotides are TGTGCCAGCAGCTCACCCGGACAGGCGGGATACGAGCAGTACTTC.

The rearrangement uses TRBV19 and TRBJ1-2; TRBD1 might be the D (5 bases). Trimming removed 3 bases from V and 4 bases from J, with 9 bases in between. This CDR3 has 13 amino acids. Germline V CDR1 and CDR2: LNHDA, SQIVND (reference sequence). The CDR3 loop reads CASSIGGTYGYTF. CDR3 DNA: TGTGCCAGTAGTATCGGGGGGACCTATGGCTACACCTTC.

The J gene is TRBJ1-1, the V gene TRBV2, with 7 bases matching TRBD1. The CDR3 runs 16 residues. Trimming at V came to 6 bases and at J to 1 base, leaving 11 bases not matched to a gene. The germline V gene encodes CDR1 SNHLY and CDR2 FYNNEI. The CDR3 region has the DNA TGTGCCAGCAGAATAGTCCCGGGACAGTGGAACACTGAAGCTTTCTTT. This codes for CASRIVPGQWNTEAFF.

This clone came up a few times. The chain carries TRBV5-4 and TRBJ2-5; 8 nucleotides match TRBD1. CDR1 and CDR2 (germline): SGHNT, YYREEE (reference sequence). Trimming cost V 4 bases and J 5 bases; bases outside gene matches: 10. This CDR3 comprises 15 residues. The CDR3 DNA follows: TGTGCCAGCAGCCGACAGGGGAGTCTCACTGAGACCCAGTACTTC. This sequence encodes CASSRQGSLTETQYF.

This clone was counted only a few times. This rearrangement joins TRBV13 to TRBJ2-7; TRBD2 matches 10 bases. V dropped 4 bases and J dropped 6; count of bases not matched to a gene: 6. CDR3 length: 14 amino acids. Germline V gene lookup returns CDR1 PRHDT and CDR2 FYEKMQ (reference sequence). In nucleotides, the CDR3 is TGTGCCAGCAGCTCTAGCGGGAGTGGCGGCGAGCAGTACTTC. This gives the protein CASSSSGSGGEQYF.

This sequence joins TRBV11-3 and TRBJ2-1, with TRBD2 matching over 7 bases. CDR3 length equals 14 residues. Trimming at V came to 6 bases and at J to 1 base, leaving 3 bases not matched to a gene. CDR1 SGHNT and CDR2 YENEEA come from the germline V gene. In DNA form, the CDR3 reads TGTGCCAGCAGTGGTAGCGGGTCCTACAATGAGCAGTTCTTC. This translates into CASSGSGSYNEQFF. Looking up the rest from reference TRBV11-3 and TRBJ2-1 gives the full variable domain: EAGVVQSPRYKIIEKKQPVAFWCNPISGHNTLYWYLQNLGQGPELLIRYENEEAVDDSQLPKDRFSAERLKGVDSTLKIQPAELGDSAVYLCASSGSGSYNEQFFGPGTRLTVL.

This sequence joins TRBV19 and TRBJ2-6; D might be TRBD1 (6 bases). V was cut by 5 bases and J by 3 bases, with 11 bases left in between. Germline CDR1 and CDR2: LNHDA and SQIVND (reference sequence). The CDR3 covers 15 residues. The CDR3: CASSVTGLGANVLTF. For the CDR3, the DNA is TGTGCCAGTAGTGTTACAGGGCTTGGGGCCAACGTCCTGACTTTC.

This clone was seen a single time. V and J are TRBV6-8 and TRBJ2-1; 7 nucleotides match TRBD2. After removal of 0 bases from V and 5 bases from J, the junction contained 10 bases not matched to a gene. Germline CDR1 and CDR2: MNHGY and SAAAGT. CDR3 length: 17 amino acids. CDR3 DNA: TGTGCCAGCAGTTACTCGTTGGGAGGGGCGGGAGACAATGAGCAGTTCTTC. It yields the protein CASSYSLGGAGDNEQFF.

The chain has TRBV28 and TRBJ1-5; D is unresolved. Trimming took 1 base from V and 0 from J, leaving 7 bases between them. Germline CDR1 and CDR2: MDHEN and SYDVKM. The CDR3 runs 15 residues. The CDR3 coding sequence is TGTGCCAGCAGTTTATCCCGTTATAGCAATCAGCCCCAGCATTTT. This codes for CASSLSRYSNQPQHF.

The chain has TRBV28 and TRBJ2-5, with D perhaps TRBD1 (6 bases). Germline V lookup: CDR1 MDHEN, CDR2 SYDVKM. This CDR3 region has 14 residues. V was shortened by 6 bases and J by 4 bases, with 15 bases between the two germline ends. CDR3 loop: CASSLPQGRETQYF. The CDR3 region has the DNA TGTGCCAGCAGCCTCCCCCAGGGGCGAGAGACCCAGTACTTC.

This clone occurred a few times. The rearrangement links TRBV19 to TRBJ1-1; D is ambiguous. The germline V gene encodes CDR1 LNHDA and CDR2 SQIVND (reference sequence). Trimming removed 8 bases at V and 2 bases at J, with 6 bases between. This CDR3 comprises 11 residues. The CDR3 reads CASSTNTEAFF. In DNA, the CDR3 is TGTGCCAGTTCGACTAACACTGAAGCTTTCTTT. Full variable domain (outside the CDR3, taken from reference TRBV19 and TRBJ1-1): DGGITQSPKYLFRKEGQNVTLSCEQNLNHDAMYWYRQDPGQGLRLIYYSQIVNDFQKGDIAEGYSVSREKKESFPLTVTSAQKNPTAFYLCASSTNTEAFFGQGTRLTVV.

This clone occurred a few times. V is TRBV7-3 and J is TRBJ2-1, with D maybe TRBD1 (6 bases). V lost 2 bases and J 7 bases, leaving 9 bases between the germline ends. Per germline, CDR1 SGHTA and CDR2 FQGTGA. This CDR3 spans 13 amino acids. The CDR3 DNA is TGTGCCAGCAGCTTAGGACAGTTTAATGAGCAGTTCTTC. Encoded protein: CASSLGQFNEQFF. The full variable domain, rest sourced from reference TRBV7-3 and TRBJ2-1, is GAGVSQTPSNKVTEKGKYVELRCDPISGHTALYWYRQSLGQGPEFLIYFQGTGAADDSGLPNDRFFAVRPEGSVSTLKIQRTERGDSAVYLCASSLGQFNEQFFGPGTRLTVL.

In its sample, this clone was seen a few times. CDR3 DNA sequence: TGCGCCAGCAGCCAAGTACCAGCGCAAGGGGTGGTAACCAAAAACATTCAGTACTTC. It translates to CASSQVPAQGVVTKNIQYF. This sequence joins TRBV4-1 and TRBJ2-4, with a tentative D call TRBD1 (5 bases). Germline V CDR1 and CDR2: MGHRA, YSYEKL. The length of the CDR3 is 19 residues. Trimming stripped 1 base from V and 2 bases from J, with 21 bases between.

The chain links TRBV9 to TRBJ2-1, with 7 bases identical to TRBD2. The CDR3 runs 17 residues. Germline values: CDR1 SGDLS, CDR2 YYNGEE. The V segment lost 4 bases and the J segment 0 bases; nucleotides outside the gene matches: 10. The CDR3 sequence: CASSPIPRGSSYNEQFF. In DNA form, the CDR3 reads TGTGCCAGCAGCCCCATTCCGCGGGGGAGCTCCTACAATGAGCAGTTCTTC.

This clone has a handful of counts. V and J are TRBV27 and TRBJ2-5, with TRBD1 as a possible D gene (6 bases). Germline CDR1 is MNHEY and CDR2 is SMNVEV (reference sequence). This CDR3 comprises 14 residues. Between the trimmed V and J ends, which lost 8 bases and 3 bases, there was a span of 16 bases. The CDR3 sequence is CASGRGRGEETQYF. DNA for the CDR3: TGTGCCAGCGGACGGGGCAGGGGAGAAGAGACCCAGTACTTC.

This clone was picked up a small number of times. J is TRBJ2-1 and V is TRBV7-2, with 15 bases aligning to TRBD2. This CDR3 comprises 19 residues. Per germline, CDR1 SGHTA and CDR2 FQGNSA. V shed 2 bases, J shed 4 bases, and the junction held 9 bases outside the gene matches. The CDR3 protein is CASSLRGGTSGRSYNEQFF. The CDR3 region has the DNA TGTGCCAGCAGCTTAAGGGGAGGGACTAGCGGGAGGAGTTACAATGAGCAGTTCTTC.

The rearrangement uses TRBV28 and TRBJ1-5, with a tentative D call TRBD1 (6 bases). Germline loops: CDR1 MDHEN, CDR2 SYDVKM. V shed 9 bases and J shed 0 bases, with 15 bases lying between them. There are 15 residues in the CDR3. CDR3 sequence reads: CASSKQQGSNQPQHF. CDR3 coding DNA: TGTGCCAGTTCAAAACAACAGGGTAGCAATCAGCCCCAGCATTTT.

CDR3 amino acids: CASSFQGRTGELFF. CDR3 coding DNA: TGTGCCAGCAGTTTCCAGGGTAGAACCGGGGAGCTGTTTTTT. This chain links TRBV27 with TRBJ2-2; the D gene is possibly TRBD1 (5 bases). V shed 3 bases and J shed 5 bases, with 10 bases lying between them. In germline, CDR1 is MNHEY, CDR2 SMNVEV (reference sequence). This CDR3 has 14 amino acids.

The V gene is TRBV2, the J gene TRBJ2-7; 12 bases line up with TRBD2. This CDR3 comprises 14 residues. V shed 5 bases and J 2 bases; nucleotides not matched to a gene: 1. CDR1 and CDR2 from the germline V gene are SNHLY and FYNNEI. CDR3 bases: TGTGCCAGCAGTCGACTAGCGGGAGCCTACGAGCAGTACTTC. Its translation: CASSRLAGAYEQYF.

The chain recombines TRBV11-1 with TRBJ2-1; no reliable D call. The germline gives CDR1 SGHAT, CDR2 FQDESV (reference sequence). The V end lost 1 base, the J end lost 0 bases, and 16 bases lay between the germline ends. The CDR3 sequence is 18 residues long. This CDR3 is CASSLGFEVVSSYNEQFF. The DNA of the CDR3 is TGTGCCAGCAGCTTAGGGTTTGAAGTGGTTAGCTCCTACAATGAGCAGTTCTTC.

V usage is TRBV28 and J usage is TRBJ2-7; D unresolved. Germline CDR1 reads MDHEN; CDR2 reads SYDVKM. This CDR3 comprises 13 residues. V lost 8 bases, J lost 2 bases, and 13 bases lay in between. CDR3 region: CASRPPGAYEQYF. CDR3 in DNA: TGTGCCAGCCGCCCCCCCGGTGCCTACGAGCAGTACTTC. Based on the CDR3 plus reference TRBV28 and TRBJ2-7, the full variable domain is DVKVTQSSRYLVKRTGEKVFLECVQDMDHENMFWYRQDPGLGLRLIYFSYDVKMKEKGDIPEGYSVSREKKERFSLILESASTNQTSMYLCASRPPGAYEQYFGPGTRLTVT.

This clone was counted once. The chain carries TRBV29-1 and TRBJ2-6; 9 bases map to TRBD2. The CDR3 extends over 16 amino acids. Germline values: CDR1 SQVTM, CDR2 ANQGSEA. The V and J ends lost 6 bases and 2 bases, in that order; junction bases with no gene match: 8. In DNA, the CDR3 is TGCAGCGTCCCAGGCGGGAGGGGGGCTGGGGCCAACGTCCTGACTTTC. Encoded protein: CSVPGGRGAGANVLTF.

The chain uses TRBV6-1 and TRBJ2-3; possibly TRBD1 for D (6 bases). The V and J ends lost 7 bases and 0 bases respectively, with 14 bases between them. Germline V gene sequence: CDR1 MNHNS, CDR2 SASEGT. This CDR3 is 15 amino acids long. The CDR3 loop is CASITTGFSTDTQYF. CDR3 in DNA: TGTGCCAGCATAACAACAGGGTTTAGCACAGATACGCAGTATTTT.

The chain recombines TRBV27 with TRBJ2-1, with 10 bases aligning to TRBD1. Germline CDR1 reads MNHEY; CDR2 reads SMNVEV (reference sequence). V gave up 5 bases and J gave up 2 bases; unmatched junction bases: 6. The CDR3 is 16 amino acids. The CDR3 reads CASSLAGTGAYNEQFF. The CDR3 region has the DNA TGTGCCAGCAGTCTCGCCGGGACAGGGGCCTACAATGAGCAGTTCTTC.

The chain has TRBV9 and TRBJ2-2; no clear D. The V end was cut by 0 bases, the J end by 6 bases, with 3 bases between. CDR3 length: 12 amino acids. Germline lookup yields CDR1 SGDLS and CDR2 YYNGEE. The CDR3 sequence is CASSVVAGELFF. The CDR3 DNA reads TGTGCCAGCAGCGTAGTAGCCGGGGAGCTGTTTTTT.

The CDR3 loop reads CATQFLRDSYEQYF. The CDR3 nucleotides are TGTGCCACCCAATTTTTGCGGGACTCCTACGAGCAGTACTTC. The V and J genes are TRBV28 and TRBJ2-7; a weak D match, TRBD2 (6 bases). The CDR3 runs to 14 residues. The germline V gene encodes CDR1 MDHEN and CDR2 SYDVKM. Trimming pared 10 bases from V and 0 bases from J, leaving 16 bases between.